This T cell receptor beta chain was retrieved from a study of cytomegalovirus exposure and HLA in healthy donors. Study context: Earlier sequencing of about 179 million T cells yielded 95 million to 120 million unique TCR beta sequences.

The V gene's germline CDR1 is SGHRS and CDR2 YFSETQ. The CDR3 consists of 15 residues. The trim removed 2 bases at V and 7 bases at J, leaving 8 bases unmatched. The PCR had 60 Vbeta and 13 Jbeta primers. TCRdb's copy holds only in-frame clones and misses some; the assay was immunoSEQ multiplex PCR. The sample holds 150,000 to 200,000 clones; around 80% are singletons and the top ten take 4.4%. The sequenced sample consisted of PBMCs. The chain joins TRBV5-1 to TRBJ2-5; TRBD2 matches 10 bases. The TCR comes from a woman in her twenties or thirties in good health and CMV-seropositive. CDR3: CASSFASGGAATQYF. CDR3 DNA: TGCGCCAGCAGCTTTGCGAGCGGGGGGGCGGCGACCCAGTACTTC.